This T cell receptor (beta chain) comes out of a study of cytomegalovirus exposure and HLA in healthy donors. Study-level information: The 120 validation repertoires, a later analysis reported, used the same platform as the 600 to 700 repertoires from the first cohort. Regarding the study as a whole: TCR beta chains numbering about 160 were designated cytomegalovirus-associated. Reported results showed that the classifier diagnosed cytomegalovirus status with high specificity and sensitivity.

The CDR3 sequence is 14 residues long. Germline CDR1 is LNHDA and CDR2 is SQIVND (reference sequence). Trimming shortened V by 3 bases and J by 6 bases, and 15 bases separated the two germline ends. These donors were members of the roughly 110-subject validation cohort, a group separate from the roughly 670-subject first cohort. Worth noting for this clone: Its antigen remains unidentified.

Generated by immunoSEQ multiplex PCR, the TCRdb table keeps only in-frame clones and is missing some. The sample lists roughly 270,000 clones, roughly 90% occurring once. The chain combines TRBV19 with TRBJ2-7; D may be TRBD2 (5 bases). The source material was PBMCs. The sequence derives from a young woman in good health and CMV-seronegative. CDR3 region: CASSIHDPGSEQYF. The CDR3 bases are TGTGCCAGTAGTATCCACGACCCGGGATCCGAGCAGTACTTC.